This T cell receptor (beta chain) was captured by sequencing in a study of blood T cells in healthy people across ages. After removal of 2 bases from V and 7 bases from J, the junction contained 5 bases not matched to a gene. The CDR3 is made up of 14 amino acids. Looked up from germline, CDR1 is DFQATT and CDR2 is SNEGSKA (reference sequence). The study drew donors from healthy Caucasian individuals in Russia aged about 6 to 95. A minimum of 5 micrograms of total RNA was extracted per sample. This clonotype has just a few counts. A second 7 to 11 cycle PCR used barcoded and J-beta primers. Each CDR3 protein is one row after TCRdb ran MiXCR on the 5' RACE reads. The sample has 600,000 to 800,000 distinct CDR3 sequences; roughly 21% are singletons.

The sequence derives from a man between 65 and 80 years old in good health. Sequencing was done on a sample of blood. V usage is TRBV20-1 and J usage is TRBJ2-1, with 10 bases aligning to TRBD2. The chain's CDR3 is CSARSAGGPNEQFF. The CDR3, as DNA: TGCAGTGCTAGATCAGCGGGAGGGCCGAATGAGCAGTTCTTC.